This TCR beta chain derives from a study of T cell repertoires in cytomegalovirus infection. Study summary: Through public TCR beta signatures, both CMV infection and matching HLA type were indicated. Study-wide findings and caveats: CMV-specific HLA-C-restricted TCR beta clonotypes dominated the ex vivo response.

In this sample, this clonotype turned up many times. Its antigen is currently unknown. V was clipped by 2 bases and J by 4 bases, with 11 bases between them. The CDR3 spans 14 residues. Germline-derived CDR1 and CDR2 are MNHEY and SVGAGI. TCRdb passed the reads through MiXCR, listing each CDR3 protein once. Among about 240,000 distinct CDR3 sequences listed, approximately 7% were seen once. The chain employs TRBV6-5 and TRBJ1-2; possibly TRBD1 for D (5 bases). Sequenced input: PBMCs. The source of this sequence is a human donor in good health (CMV status not recorded). Some clones in this sample may be carry-over from other donors' samples. This CDR3 reads CASSYPGNIYGYTF. The CDR3, as DNA: TGTGCCAGCAGTTACCCAGGGAATATCTATGGCTACACCTTC.